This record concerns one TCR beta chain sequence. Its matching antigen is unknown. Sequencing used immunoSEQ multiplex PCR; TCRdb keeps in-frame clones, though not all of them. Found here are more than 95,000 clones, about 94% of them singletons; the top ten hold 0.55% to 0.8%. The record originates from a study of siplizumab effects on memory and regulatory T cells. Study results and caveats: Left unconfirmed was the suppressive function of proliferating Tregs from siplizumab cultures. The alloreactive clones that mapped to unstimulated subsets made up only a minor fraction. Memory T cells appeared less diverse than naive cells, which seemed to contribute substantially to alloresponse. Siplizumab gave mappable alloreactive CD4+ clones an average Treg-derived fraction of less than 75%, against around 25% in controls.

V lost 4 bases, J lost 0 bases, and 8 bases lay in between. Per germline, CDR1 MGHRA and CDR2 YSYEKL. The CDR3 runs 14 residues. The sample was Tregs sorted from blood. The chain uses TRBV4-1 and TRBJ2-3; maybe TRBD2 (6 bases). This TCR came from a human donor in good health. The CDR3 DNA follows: TGCGCCAGCAGCCGGGACTGGAGCACAGATACGCAGTATTTT. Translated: CASSRDWSTDTQYF.